The entry below gives a single TCR beta chain sequence along with its context. The target antigen is unknown. This table comes from immunoSEQ multiplex PCR, and its TCRdb copy is limited to in-frame clones, with some not included. The data contain roughly 140,000 clones, approximately 90% of them singletons. Germline V gives CDR1 SGHTA, CDR2 FQGNSA. Between the trimmed V and J ends, which lost 2 bases and 7 bases, there was a span of 21 bases. CDR3 length equals 16 residues. This entry belongs to a study of T cell responses to AZD1222 COVID-19 vaccine. Whole-study results and caveats: Repertoire sampling was restricted to post-peak T cell response timepoints. Clonal diversity was possibly underestimated; the donors were predominantly white British and more often female. Receipt of two AZD1222 doses was followed by a rise in Spike-specific TCR breadth and depth. It was only a handful of AZD1222 recipients who were seropositive at baseline.

The receptor was isolated from an adult in good health. The sample was peripheral blood, taken on day 0 of AZD1222 vaccination. The gene calls are TRBV7-2 and TRBJ2-7; perhaps D is TRBD1 or TRBD2 (5 bases each). The CDR3 sequence is CASSLSGLGLVGEQYF. CDR3 DNA sequence: TGTGCCAGCAGCTTAAGCGGTTTGGGGCTAGTTGGTGAGCAGTACTTC.